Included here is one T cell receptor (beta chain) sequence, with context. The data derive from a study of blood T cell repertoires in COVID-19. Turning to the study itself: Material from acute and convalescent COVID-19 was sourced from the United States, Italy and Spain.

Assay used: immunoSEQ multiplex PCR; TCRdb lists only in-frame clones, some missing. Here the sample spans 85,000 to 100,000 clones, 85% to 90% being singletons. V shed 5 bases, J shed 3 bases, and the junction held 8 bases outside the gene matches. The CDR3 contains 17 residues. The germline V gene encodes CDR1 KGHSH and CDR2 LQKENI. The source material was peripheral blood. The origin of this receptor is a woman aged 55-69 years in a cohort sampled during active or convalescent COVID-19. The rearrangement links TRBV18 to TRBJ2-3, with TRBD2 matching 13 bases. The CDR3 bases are TGTGCCAGCTCATCCCGGACTAGCGGGAGAGGGACAGATACGCAGTATTTT. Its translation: CASSSRTSGRGTDTQYF.